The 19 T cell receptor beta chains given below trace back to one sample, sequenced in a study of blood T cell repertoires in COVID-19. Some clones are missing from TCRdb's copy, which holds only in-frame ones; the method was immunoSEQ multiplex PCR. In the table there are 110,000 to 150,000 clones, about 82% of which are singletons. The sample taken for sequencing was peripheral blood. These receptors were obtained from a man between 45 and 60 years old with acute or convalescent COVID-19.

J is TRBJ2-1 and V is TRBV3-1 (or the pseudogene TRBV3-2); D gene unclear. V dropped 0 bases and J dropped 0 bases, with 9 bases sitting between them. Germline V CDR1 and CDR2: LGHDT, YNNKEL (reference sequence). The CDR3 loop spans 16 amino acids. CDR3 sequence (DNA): TGTGCCAGCAGCCAAGATGTTCGGAGCTCCTACAATGAGCAGTTCTTC. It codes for CASSQDVRSSYNEQFF.

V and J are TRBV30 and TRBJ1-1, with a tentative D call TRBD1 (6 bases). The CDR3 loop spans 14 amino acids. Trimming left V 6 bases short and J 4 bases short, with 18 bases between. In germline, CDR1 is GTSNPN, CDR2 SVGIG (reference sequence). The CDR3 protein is CACARGGGGTEAFF. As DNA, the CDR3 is TGTGCCTGTGCGCGCGGAGGGGGGGGCACTGAAGCTTTCTTT.

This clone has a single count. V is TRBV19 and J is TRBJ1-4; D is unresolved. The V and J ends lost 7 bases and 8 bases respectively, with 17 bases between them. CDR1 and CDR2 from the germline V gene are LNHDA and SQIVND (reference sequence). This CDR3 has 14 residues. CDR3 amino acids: CASTGRLVGEKLFF. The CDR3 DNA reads TGTGCCAGTACAGGAAGGTTAGTTGGCGAAAAACTGTTTTTT.

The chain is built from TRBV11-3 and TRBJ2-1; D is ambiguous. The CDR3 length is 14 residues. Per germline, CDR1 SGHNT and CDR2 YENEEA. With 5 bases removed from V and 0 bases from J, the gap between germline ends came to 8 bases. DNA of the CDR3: TGTGCCAGCAGCCCCTTGAGCTCCTACAATGAGCAGTTCTTC. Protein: CASSPLSSYNEQFF.

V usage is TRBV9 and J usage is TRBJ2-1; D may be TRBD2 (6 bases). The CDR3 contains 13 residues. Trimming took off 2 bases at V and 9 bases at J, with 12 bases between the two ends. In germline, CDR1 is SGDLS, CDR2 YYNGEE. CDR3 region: CASSVGGIGEQFF. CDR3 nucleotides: TGTGCCAGCAGCGTTGGGGGGATCGGTGAGCAGTTCTTC.

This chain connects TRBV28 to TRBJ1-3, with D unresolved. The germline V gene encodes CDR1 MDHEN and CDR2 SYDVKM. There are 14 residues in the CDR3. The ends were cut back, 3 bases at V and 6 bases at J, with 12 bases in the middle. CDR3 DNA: TGTGCCAGCAGTTTGAGGCAAGGATTAAACACCATATATTTT. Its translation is CASSLRQGLNTIYF.

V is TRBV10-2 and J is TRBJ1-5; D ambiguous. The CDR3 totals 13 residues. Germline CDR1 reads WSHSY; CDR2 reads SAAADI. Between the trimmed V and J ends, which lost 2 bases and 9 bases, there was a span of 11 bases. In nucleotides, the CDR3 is TGCGCCAGCAGTGAGGGAAGCGTCCTGCCCCAGCATTTT. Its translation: CASSEGSVLPQHF.

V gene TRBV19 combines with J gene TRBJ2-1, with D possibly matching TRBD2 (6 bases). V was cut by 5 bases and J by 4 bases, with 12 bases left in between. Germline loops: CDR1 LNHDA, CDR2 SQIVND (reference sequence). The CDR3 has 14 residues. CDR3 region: CASSPTGTYNEQFF. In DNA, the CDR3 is TGTGCCAGTAGTCCCACCGGGACTTACAATGAGCAGTTCTTC.

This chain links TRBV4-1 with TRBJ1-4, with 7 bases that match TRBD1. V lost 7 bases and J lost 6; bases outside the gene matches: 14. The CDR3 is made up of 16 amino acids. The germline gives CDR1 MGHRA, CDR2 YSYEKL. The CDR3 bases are TGCGCCAGCACCTTATCGACGACAGGGTGGGATGAAAAACTGTTTTTT. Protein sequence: CASTLSTTGWDEKLFF.

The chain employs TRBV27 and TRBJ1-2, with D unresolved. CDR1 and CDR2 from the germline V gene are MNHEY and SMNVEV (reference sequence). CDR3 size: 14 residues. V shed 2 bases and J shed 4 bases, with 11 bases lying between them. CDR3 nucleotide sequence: TGTGCCAGCAGTTTAAACCGGGGTCCCTATGGCTACACCTTC. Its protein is CASSLNRGPYGYTF.

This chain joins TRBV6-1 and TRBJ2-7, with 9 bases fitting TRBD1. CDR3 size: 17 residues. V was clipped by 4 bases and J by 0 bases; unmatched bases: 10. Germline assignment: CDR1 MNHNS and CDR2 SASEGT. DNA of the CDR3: TGTGCCAGCAGTGCTGAACAGGGGGCTACCAGCTCCTACGAGCAGTACTTC. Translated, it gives CASSAEQGATSSYEQYF.

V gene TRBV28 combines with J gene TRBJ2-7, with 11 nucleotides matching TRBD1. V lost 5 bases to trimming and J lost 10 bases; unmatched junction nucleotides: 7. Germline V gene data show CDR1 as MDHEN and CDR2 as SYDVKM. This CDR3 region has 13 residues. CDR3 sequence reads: CASSRTGGPPQYF. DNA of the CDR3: TGTGCCAGCAGTCGGACAGGGGGCCCTCCACAGTACTTC.

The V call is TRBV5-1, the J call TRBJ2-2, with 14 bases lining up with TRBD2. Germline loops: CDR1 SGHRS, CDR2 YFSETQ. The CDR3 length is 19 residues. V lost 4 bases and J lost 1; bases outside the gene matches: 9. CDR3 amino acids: CASSPNSGTSGGNTGELFF. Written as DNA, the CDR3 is TGCGCCAGCAGCCCCAACTCGGGGACTAGCGGGGGGAACACCGGGGAGCTGTTTTTT.

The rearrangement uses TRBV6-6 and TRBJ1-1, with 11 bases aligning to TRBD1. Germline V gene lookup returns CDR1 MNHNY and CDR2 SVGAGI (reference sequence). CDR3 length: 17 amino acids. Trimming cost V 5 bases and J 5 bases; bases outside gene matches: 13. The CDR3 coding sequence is TGTGCCAGCAGTCCCTCACGGACAGGGGGCGCCAAGACTGAAGCTTTCTTT. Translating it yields CASSPSRTGGAKTEAFF.

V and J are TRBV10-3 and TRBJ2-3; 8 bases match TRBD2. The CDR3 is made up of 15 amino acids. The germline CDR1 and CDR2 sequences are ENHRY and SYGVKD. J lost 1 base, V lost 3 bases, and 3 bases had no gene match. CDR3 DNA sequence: TGTGCCATCAGTGACCCGCGGGGGGGCACAGATACGCAGTATTTT. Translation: CAISDPRGGTDTQYF.

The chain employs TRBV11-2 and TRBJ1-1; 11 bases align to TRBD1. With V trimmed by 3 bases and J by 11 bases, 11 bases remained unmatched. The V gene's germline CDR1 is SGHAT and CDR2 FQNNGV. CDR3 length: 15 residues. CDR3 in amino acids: CASSFRDRGASGAFF. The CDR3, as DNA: TGTGCCAGCAGCTTCCGGGACAGGGGGGCAAGCGGGGCTTTCTTT.

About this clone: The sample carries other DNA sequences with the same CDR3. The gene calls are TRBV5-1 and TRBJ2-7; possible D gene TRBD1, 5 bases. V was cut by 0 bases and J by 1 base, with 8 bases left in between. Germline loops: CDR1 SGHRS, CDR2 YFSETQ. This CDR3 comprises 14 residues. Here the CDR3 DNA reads TGCGCCAGCAGCTTGGGTGGGGCGTCCTACGAGCAGTACTTC. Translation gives CASSLGGASYEQYF.

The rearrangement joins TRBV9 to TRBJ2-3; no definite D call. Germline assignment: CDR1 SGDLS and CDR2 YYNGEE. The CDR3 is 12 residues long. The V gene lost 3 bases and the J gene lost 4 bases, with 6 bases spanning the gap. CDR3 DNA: TGTGCCAGCAGCGGATCAGCAGATACGCAGTATTTT. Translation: CASSGSADTQYF.

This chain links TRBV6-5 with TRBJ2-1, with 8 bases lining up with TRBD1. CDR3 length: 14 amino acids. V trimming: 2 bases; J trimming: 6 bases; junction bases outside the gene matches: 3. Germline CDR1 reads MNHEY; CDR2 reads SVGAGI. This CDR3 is CASSYQTGGNEQFF. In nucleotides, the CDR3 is TGTGCCAGCAGTTACCAAACAGGGGGCAATGAGCAGTTCTTC.